This TCR beta chain was documented in a study of blood T cell repertoires in COVID-19. Across the whole study: Donors in the United States, Italy and Spain gave samples during acute or convalescent COVID-19.

Original data processing: From reference gene primer amplification, estimates of nucleated cell counts were derived. TCRdb's table, derived via immunoSEQ multiplex PCR, lists solely in-frame clones and lacks some. That table gives V, J and clone size, and the DNA gave D and trimming. The table lists around 100,000 clones, approximately 89% of them singletons. This TCR derives from a man between 60 and 70 years old with acute or convalescent COVID-19. The sample consisted of peripheral blood.

CDR3 sequence reads: CASSQEEGTYEQYF. DNA for the CDR3: TGCGCCAGCAGCCAAGAAGAGGGAACCTACGAGCAGTACTTC. The genes are TRBV4-1 and TRBJ2-7; the D gene is possibly TRBD2 (5 bases). This CDR3 is built from 14 residues. Germline lookup yields CDR1 MGHRA and CDR2 YSYEKL. V dropped 0 bases and J dropped 2 bases, with 8 bases sitting between them.